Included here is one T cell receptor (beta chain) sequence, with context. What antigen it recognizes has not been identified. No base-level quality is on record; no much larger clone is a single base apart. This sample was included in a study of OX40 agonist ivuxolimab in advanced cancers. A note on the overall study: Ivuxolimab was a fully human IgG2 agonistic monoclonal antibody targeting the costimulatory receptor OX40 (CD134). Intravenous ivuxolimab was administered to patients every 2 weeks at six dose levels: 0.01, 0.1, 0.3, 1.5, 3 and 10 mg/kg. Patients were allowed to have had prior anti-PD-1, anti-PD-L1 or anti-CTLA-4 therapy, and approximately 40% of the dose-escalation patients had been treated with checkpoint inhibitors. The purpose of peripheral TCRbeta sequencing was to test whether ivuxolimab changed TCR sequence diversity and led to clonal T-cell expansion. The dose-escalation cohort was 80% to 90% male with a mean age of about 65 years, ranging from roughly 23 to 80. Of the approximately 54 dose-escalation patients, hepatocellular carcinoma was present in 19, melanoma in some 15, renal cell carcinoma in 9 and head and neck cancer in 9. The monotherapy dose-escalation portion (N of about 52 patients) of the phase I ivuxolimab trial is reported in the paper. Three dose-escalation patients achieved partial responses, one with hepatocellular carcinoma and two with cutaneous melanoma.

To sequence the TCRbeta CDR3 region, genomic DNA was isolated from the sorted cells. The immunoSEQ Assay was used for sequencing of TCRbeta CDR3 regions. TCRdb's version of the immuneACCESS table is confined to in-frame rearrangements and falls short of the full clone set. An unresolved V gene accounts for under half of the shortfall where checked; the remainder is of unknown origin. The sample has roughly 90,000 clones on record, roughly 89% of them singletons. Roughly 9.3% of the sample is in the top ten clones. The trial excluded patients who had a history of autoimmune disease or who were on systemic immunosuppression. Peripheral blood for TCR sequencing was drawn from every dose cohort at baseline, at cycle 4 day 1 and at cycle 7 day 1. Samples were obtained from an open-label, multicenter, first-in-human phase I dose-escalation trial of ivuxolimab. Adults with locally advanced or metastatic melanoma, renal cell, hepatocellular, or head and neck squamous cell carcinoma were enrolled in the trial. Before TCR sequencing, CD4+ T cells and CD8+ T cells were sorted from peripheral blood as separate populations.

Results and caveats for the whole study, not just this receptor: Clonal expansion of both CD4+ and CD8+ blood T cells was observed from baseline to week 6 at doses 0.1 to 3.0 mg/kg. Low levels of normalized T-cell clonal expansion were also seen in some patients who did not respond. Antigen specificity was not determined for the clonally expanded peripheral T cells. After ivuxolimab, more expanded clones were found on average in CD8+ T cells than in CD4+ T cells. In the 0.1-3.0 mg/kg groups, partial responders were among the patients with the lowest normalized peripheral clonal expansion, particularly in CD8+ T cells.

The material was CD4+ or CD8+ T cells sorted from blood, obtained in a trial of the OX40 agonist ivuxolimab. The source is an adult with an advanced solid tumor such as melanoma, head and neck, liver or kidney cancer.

The nucleotide sequence reads TGCAGCGTTGATGGACAAGTCGGCAATGAGCAGTTCTTC. It is translated as CSVDGQVGNEQFF. The rearrangement combines TRBV29-1 with TRBJ2-1, with TRBD1 perhaps the D gene, on 5 matching bases. The germline V gene gives CDR1 as SQVTM and CDR2 as ANQGSEA. V loses 3 bases of germline sequence and J loses 6 bases, and the interval between the two ends is 12 bases. The CDR3 runs 13 amino acids, cysteine and phenylalanine included. Only the CDR3 part of the read is kept: 39 bases, read in frame from the first base.